What follows are 24 T cell receptor beta chains derived from one specimen sequenced in a study of blood T cell repertoires in COVID-19. Clones were read by immunoSEQ multiplex PCR, and TCRdb kept only the in-frame ones, dropping some. Of roughly 100,000 clones detected, over 75% appear once; the ten largest clones hold around 4.1%. Sequencing input: peripheral blood. The receptors stem from a man in his fifties with acute or convalescent COVID-19.

The V and J genes are TRBV6-2 or TRBV6-3 and TRBJ1-2; D might be TRBD1 (5 bases). V was clipped by 6 bases and J by 2 bases, with 25 bases between them. Germline V gene lookup returns CDR1 MNHEY and CDR2 SVGEGT. The CDR3 loop spans 18 amino acids. CDR3 sequence reads: CASSPYRPQRQRNYGYTF. The CDR3 region has the DNA TGTGCCAGCAGCCCCTACAGGCCCCAAAGACAGAGAAACTATGGCTACACCTTC.

The chain employs TRBV27 and TRBJ1-6; D remains ambiguous. Germline V lookup: CDR1 MNHEY, CDR2 SMNVEV (reference sequence). V shed 2 bases and J shed 7 bases, with 9 bases lying between them. The CDR3 has 14 residues. In nucleotides, the CDR3 is TGTGCCAGCAGTTTAGGGCAGCCCAATTCACCCCTCCACTTT. Protein: CASSLGQPNSPLHF.

The chain carries TRBV7-9 and TRBJ2-7; the match to TRBD1 covers 9 bases. Germline CDR1 is SEHNR and CDR2 is FQNEAQ (reference sequence). V lost 1 base, J lost 4 bases, and 2 bases stayed unmatched. The CDR3 is 14 amino acids. In DNA, the CDR3 is TGTGCCAGCAGCTTAGGACAGGGGGGGTACGAGCAGTACTTC. Translated, it gives CASSLGQGGYEQYF.

The chain joins TRBV2 to TRBJ2-7; possibly TRBD1 for D (5 bases). V shed 3 bases and J shed 3 bases, with 12 bases lying between them. Per germline, CDR1 SNHLY and CDR2 FYNNEI. This CDR3 region has 14 residues. CDR3: CASSDDSPLYEQYF. CDR3 bases: TGTGCCAGCAGTGACGACAGCCCACTCTACGAGCAGTACTTC.

This chain joins TRBV2 and TRBJ1-6; unclear D gene. This CDR3 region has 15 residues. Germline assignment: CDR1 SNHLY and CDR2 FYNNEI. V was cut by 4 bases and J by 2 bases, with 9 bases left in between. The CDR3 nucleotides are TGTGCCAGCAGTGCATCTCTAACCTATAATTCACCCCTCCACTTT. As protein: CASSASLTYNSPLHF. Complete variable domain (other parts from reference TRBV2 and TRBJ1-6): EPEVTQTPSHQVTQMGQEVILRCVPISNHLYFYWYRQILGQKVEFLVSFYNNEISEKSEIFDDQFSVERPDGSNFTLKIRSTKLEDSAMYFCASSASLTYNSPLHFGNGTRLTVT.

This chain connects TRBV18 to TRBJ2-2; TRBD2 agrees at 7 bases. V lost 3 bases and J lost 2; bases outside the gene matches: 3. The CDR3 is 15 residues long. Germline CDR1 KGHSH, CDR2 LQKENI. CDR3 loop: CASSPPGGNTGELFF. The CDR3 nucleotides are TGTGCCAGCTCACCCCCGGGAGGAAACACCGGGGAGCTGTTTTTT.

J is TRBJ1-4 and V is TRBV19; D unresolved. V dropped 5 bases and J dropped 7 bases, with 11 bases sitting between them. Germline-derived CDR1 and CDR2 are LNHDA and SQIVND (reference sequence). The CDR3 consists of 13 residues. CDR3 sequence (DNA): TGTGCCAGTAGTCACGGGGTAGGTGAAAAACTGTTTTTT. Translating it yields CASSHGVGEKLFF.

The V gene is TRBV7-8, the J gene TRBJ1-2; the D gene is possibly TRBD1 (6 bases). Trimming left V 2 bases short and J 3 bases short, with 7 bases between. The CDR3 has 13 residues. Germline CDR1 and CDR2: SGHVS and FQNEAQ. The CDR3 nucleotides read TGTGCCAGCAGCTTACACAGGGACTATGGCTACACCTTC. Translating it yields CASSLHRDYGYTF.

The chain couples TRBV18 to TRBJ2-1; 10 nucleotides agree with TRBD2. J gave up 0 bases and V 5 bases, and 16 bases lay outside the gene matches. The CDR3 consists of 20 residues. The germline V gene has CDR1 KGHSH and CDR2 LQKENI. CDR3: CASSFSGGAVWPSSYNEQFF. As DNA, the CDR3 is TGTGCCAGCTCATTCAGCGGGGGGGCGGTTTGGCCGAGCTCCTACAATGAGCAGTTCTTC.

This rearrangement joins TRBV13 to TRBJ1-1; D possibly corresponds to TRBD1 (6 bases). This CDR3 contains 13 residues. Germline CDR1 and CDR2: PRHDT and FYEKMQ (reference sequence). Trimming cost V 5 bases and J 5 bases, with 12 bases left between them. The CDR3 nucleotides are TGTGCCAGCAGCCTCCAGGGGTGGACTGAAGCTTTCTTT. As protein: CASSLQGWTEAFF.

The chain carries TRBV6-2 or TRBV6-3 and TRBJ2-7; D not resolved. This CDR3 contains 17 residues. V shed 6 bases and J shed 3 bases, with 24 bases lying between them. Germline V gives CDR1 MNHEY, CDR2 SVGEGT. The CDR3 loop is CASSYERSVGRHYEQYF. DNA for the CDR3: TGTGCCAGCAGCTATGAACGATCGGTGGGCAGGCACTACGAGCAGTACTTC.

This clone was seen once. The V gene is TRBV5-6, the J gene TRBJ1-1, with D maybe TRBD1 (6 bases). The CDR3 runs 15 residues. Germline V lookup: CDR1 SGHDT, CDR2 YYEEEE. Trimming shortened V by 6 bases and J by 4 bases, and 19 bases separated the two germline ends. The DNA of the CDR3 is TGTGCCAGCACCATTCCAAGGGGGACGAGCACTGAAGCTTTCTTT. Its protein is CASTIPRGTSTEAFF.

This sequence joins TRBV5-1 and TRBJ1-6; D is unclear. Per germline, CDR1 SGHRS and CDR2 YFSETQ. The CDR3 runs 14 residues. Trimming took off 1 base at V and 9 bases at J, with 11 bases between the two ends. CDR3 in amino acids: CASSLRPEVSPLHF. DNA for the CDR3: TGCGCCAGCAGCTTGAGACCAGAGGTTTCACCCCTCCACTTT.

The chain uses TRBV7-9 and TRBJ2-1; TRBD2 matches 7 bases. The CDR3 runs to 15 residues. Germline CDR1 is SEHNR and CDR2 is FQNEAQ (reference sequence). Unmatched junction bases numbered 4, after V lost 5 bases and J lost 0 bases. The CDR3 sequence: CASSAAGSSYNEQFF. In DNA form, the CDR3 reads TGTGCCAGCAGCGCAGCGGGGAGCTCCTACAATGAGCAGTTCTTC. Complete variable domain (other parts from reference TRBV7-9 and TRBJ2-1): DTGVSQNPRHKITKRGQNVTFRCDPISEHNRLYWYRQTLGQGPEFLTYFQNEAQLEKSRLLSDRFSAERPKGSFSTLEIQRTEQGDSAMYLCASSAAGSSYNEQFFGPGTRLTVL.

V gene TRBV11-3 combines with J gene TRBJ2-2; 9 positions agree with TRBD2. This CDR3 has 15 residues. V shed 7 bases and J 0 bases; nucleotides not matched to a gene: 3. The germline V gene has CDR1 SGHNT and CDR2 YENEEA. The DNA of the CDR3 is TGTGCCAGCACACGCGGGAGGGCGAACACCGGGGAGCTGTTTTTT. It codes for CASTRGRANTGELFF.

The chain is built from TRBV27 and TRBJ2-1; 9 bases fit TRBD2. Germline CDR1 MNHEY, CDR2 SMNVEV (reference sequence). The CDR3 covers 16 residues. J was trimmed by 0 bases and V by 5 bases; bases with no gene match: 5. CDR3 amino acids: CASSPLSGSSYNEQFF. Written as DNA, the CDR3 is TGTGCCAGCAGTCCTCTTAGCGGGAGCTCCTACAATGAGCAGTTCTTC.

This chain links TRBV5-1 with TRBJ1-2; tentatively, D is TRBD1 (6 bases). Per the germline V gene, CDR1 is SGHRS and CDR2 is YFSETQ. The CDR3 spans 14 residues. The V gene lost 1 base and the J gene lost 5 bases, with 12 bases spanning the gap. The CDR3 bases are TGCGCCAGCAGCTTGCTGGACAGAGATTATGGCTACACCTTC. It translates to CASSLLDRDYGYTF. The entire variable domain, with the rest obtained from reference TRBV5-1 and TRBJ1-2, is as follows: KAGVTQTPRYLIKTRGQQVTLSCSPISGHRSVSWYQQTPGQGLQFLFEYFSETQRNKGNFPGRFSGRQFSNSRSEMNVSTLELGDSALYLCASSLLDRDYGYTFGSGTRLTVV.

The rearrangement uses TRBV7-9 and TRBJ1-4; D is perhaps TRBD1 (5 bases). This CDR3 has 15 amino acids. Per the germline V gene, CDR1 is SEHNR and CDR2 is FQNEAQ (reference sequence). V gave up 3 bases and J gave up 3 bases, with 11 bases separating them. CDR3 DNA sequence: TGTGCCAGCAGCTTGGGGGGTGCGGCTAATGAAAAACTGTTTTTT. Translated, it gives CASSLGGAANEKLFF.

The J gene is TRBJ2-7, the V gene TRBV7-9; D gene uncertain. Germline assignment: CDR1 SEHNR and CDR2 FQNEAQ (reference sequence). This CDR3 spans 14 amino acids. The V and J ends lost 5 bases and 0 bases respectively, with 11 bases between them. The CDR3 DNA sequence: TGTGCCAGCAGCCCTAAACGCGACTCCTACGAGCAGTACTTC. Translating it yields CASSPKRDSYEQYF.

This chain uses TRBV3-1 (or the pseudogene TRBV3-2) with TRBJ2-7; 8 bases are a match to TRBD1. CDR1 is LGHDT and CDR2 is YNNKEL in the germline V gene (reference sequence). V trimming: 2 bases; J trimming: 1 base; junction bases outside the gene matches: 4. The length of the CDR3 is 15 residues. The CDR3 sequence is CASSQQGATSYEQYF. The CDR3 nucleotides are TGTGCCAGCAGCCAACAGGGGGCTACTTCCTACGAGCAGTACTTC.

This chain uses TRBV30 with TRBJ2-3; 9 positions match TRBD2. The CDR3 runs 13 residues. V shed 5 bases, J shed 4 bases, and the junction held 4 bases outside the gene matches. Germline CDR1 GTSNPN, CDR2 SVGIG (reference sequence). This CDR3 reads CAWASGGPDTQYF. The CDR3 DNA is TGTGCCTGGGCGAGCGGGGGGCCAGATACGCAGTATTTT.

This clone was seen a few times. The chain has TRBV9 and TRBJ1-3, with 9 nucleotides matching TRBD1. There are 16 residues in the CDR3. V was clipped by 0 bases and J by 2 bases; unmatched bases: 3. Per germline, CDR1 SGDLS and CDR2 YYNGEE. The CDR3 sequence: CASSVVGTGTGNTIYF. The CDR3 DNA sequence: TGTGCCAGCAGCGTAGTTGGGACAGGGACTGGAAACACCATATATTTT.

The chain links TRBV5-1 to TRBJ2-7, with a tentative D call TRBD1 (6 bases). Trimming removed 4 bases from V and 3 bases from J, with 17 bases in between. Germline CDR1 SGHRS, CDR2 YFSETQ. This CDR3 has 15 amino acids. DNA for the CDR3: TGCGCCAGCAGCCCGCCCGAGGGGGTAGGCTACGAGCAGTACTTC. This sequence encodes CASSPPEGVGYEQYF.

The chain is built from TRBV7-3 and TRBJ2-7, with no clear D. From germline, CDR1 is SGHTA and CDR2 FQGTGA. This CDR3 is 14 amino acids long. Trimming left V 2 bases short and J 3 bases short, with 11 bases between. CDR3 amino acids: CASSLGPVNYEQYF. CDR3 sequence (DNA): TGTGCCAGCAGCTTAGGGCCGGTAAACTACGAGCAGTACTTC.